This T cell receptor (beta chain) was sequenced for a study of blood T cell repertoires in COVID-19. The protocol was immunoSEQ multiplex PCR, while the TCRdb copy is restricted to in-frame clones and leaves out a portion. The sample holds around 200,000 clones, approximately 78% seen once. The ends were cut back, 5 bases at V and 12 bases at J, with 22 bases in the middle. Per the germline V gene, CDR1 is SGHNT and CDR2 is YENEEA. The CDR3 sequence is 15 residues long. The specimen was peripheral blood. V gene TRBV11-3 combines with J gene TRBJ1-4, with D maybe TRBD1 (6 bases). The source of this sequence is a woman older than 75 with acute or convalescent COVID-19. The CDR3 DNA follows: TGTGCCAGCAGCACGTCGGACAGCACCCTGGGCGAACTGTTTTTT. This sequence encodes CASSTSDSTLGELFF.